This passage covers 13 T cell receptor beta chains from one sample sequenced in a study of cytomegalovirus exposure and HLA in healthy donors. The study ran its PCR with 60 Vbeta and 13 Jbeta primers. Sequenced by immunoSEQ multiplex PCR; TCRdb stores in-frame clones only, minus some. Of some 95,000 clones listed, 65% to 75% are singletons. Sequencing input: PBMCs. The source is a man in his thirties or forties in good health and CMV-seronegative.

V gene TRBV6-1 combines with J gene TRBJ1-5; the D gene is possibly TRBD1 (6 bases). V lost 6 bases and J 2 bases, leaving 14 bases between the germline ends. This CDR3 has 15 amino acids. Germline loops: CDR1 MNHNS, CDR2 SASEGT. The CDR3 nucleotides are TGTGCCAGCAGGCCCTCGGGGGGCGGCAATCAGCCCCAGCATTTT. It codes for CASRPSGGGNQPQHF.

This clone was detected a few times. The chain employs TRBV2 and TRBJ1-3; 8 positions match TRBD1. The V segment lost 5 bases and the J segment 6 bases; nucleotides outside the gene matches: 12. Germline V gene sequence: CDR1 SNHLY, CDR2 FYNNEI. There are 16 residues in the CDR3. In DNA form, the CDR3 reads TGTGCCAGCAGTCCCCTAGGGACAGGAGGTTTAAACACCATATATTTT. Translation gives CASSPLGTGGLNTIYF. The full variable domain, rest sourced from reference TRBV2 and TRBJ1-3, is EPEVTQTPSHQVTQMGQEVILRCVPISNHLYFYWYRQILGQKVEFLVSFYNNEISEKSEIFDDQFSVERPDGSNFTLKIRSTKLEDSAMYFCASSPLGTGGLNTIYFGEGSWLTVV.

This sequence joins TRBV30 and TRBJ1-1; D not resolved. Germline V gives CDR1 GTSNPN, CDR2 SVGIG (reference sequence). The CDR3 runs to 13 residues. The V end lost 0 bases, the J end lost 5 bases, and 10 bases lay between the germline ends. CDR3: CAWSVFSETEAFF. In DNA, the CDR3 is TGTGCCTGGAGTGTATTTAGTGAAACTGAAGCTTTCTTT.

The V gene is TRBV2, the J gene TRBJ1-5; the D gene is possibly TRBD1 (5 bases). Germline V gene data show CDR1 as SNHLY and CDR2 as FYNNEI. Deletions cut 1 base from V and 5 bases from J, with 15 bases between. This CDR3 is 16 amino acids long. The CDR3 is CASSEEEDKSHQPQHF. CDR3 nucleotides: TGTGCCAGCAGTGAAGAAGAGGACAAATCCCATCAGCCCCAGCATTTT.

The rearrangement links TRBV2 to TRBJ2-5; D might be TRBD1 (5 bases). The ends were cut back, 2 bases at V and 5 bases at J, with 12 bases in the middle. CDR3 size: 14 residues. The germline gives CDR1 SNHLY, CDR2 FYNNEI. The CDR3 reads CASSELPGRETQYF. CDR3 bases: TGTGCCAGCAGTGAATTGCCAGGGCGGGAGACCCAGTACTTC.

This clone was seen only once. V gene TRBV27 combines with J gene TRBJ2-1, with D perhaps TRBD2 (5 bases). This CDR3 comprises 16 residues. Germline V CDR1 and CDR2: MNHEY, SMNVEV (reference sequence). The V gene lost 3 bases and the J gene lost 4 bases, with 16 bases spanning the gap. Here the CDR3 reads CASSFKSGWVYNEQFF. The CDR3 DNA is TGTGCCAGCAGTTTCAAGAGCGGATGGGTGTACAATGAGCAGTTCTTC.

This clone was picked up a small number of times. V and J are TRBV6-5 and TRBJ2-7, with 12 positions matching TRBD2. Looked up from germline, CDR1 is MNHEY and CDR2 is SVGAGI. The CDR3 runs 14 residues. V shed 6 bases, J shed 6 bases, and the junction held 6 bases outside the gene matches. Here the CDR3 DNA reads TGTGCCAGCAGGCGACTAGCGGGAGTCTTCGAGCAGTACTTC. Amino acid sequence: CASRRLAGVFEQYF.

The chain joins TRBV5-1 to TRBJ1-6; a weak D match, TRBD1 (5 bases). This CDR3 is built from 12 residues. Germline V gives CDR1 SGHRS, CDR2 YFSETQ. Trimming removed 0 bases from V and 14 bases from J, with 9 bases in between. The CDR3 nucleotides read TGCGCCAGCAGCTTGGACAGGACGACCCTCCACTTT. Its protein is CASSLDRTTLHF.

This rearrangement joins TRBV5-4 to TRBJ2-5, with TRBD2 matching over 10 bases. After removal of 0 bases from V and 4 bases from J, the junction contained 9 bases not matched to a gene. This CDR3 has 17 residues. In germline, CDR1 is SGHNT, CDR2 YYREEE (reference sequence). CDR3 protein: CASSLGKETSGAETQYF. CDR3 nucleotide sequence: TGTGCCAGCAGCTTGGGGAAGGAAACTAGCGGGGCAGAGACCCAGTACTTC. The whole variable domain, remainder taken from reference TRBV5-4 and TRBJ2-5, is ETGVTQSPTHLIKTRGQQVTLRCSSQSGHNTVSWYQQALGQGPQFIFQYYREEENGRGNFPPRFSGLQFPNYSSELNVNALELDDSALYLCASSLGKETSGAETQYFGPGTRLLVL.

This rearrangement joins TRBV5-1 to TRBJ2-7; 9 bases map to TRBD1. Per germline, CDR1 SGHRS and CDR2 YFSETQ. The CDR3 runs to 14 residues. V shed 4 bases, J shed 2 bases, and the junction held 4 bases outside the gene matches. Here the CDR3 reads CASSPTGGTYEQYF. In DNA, the CDR3 is TGCGCCAGCAGCCCGACAGGGGGAACCTACGAGCAGTACTTC.

The V call is TRBV7-9, the J call TRBJ2-1; possible D gene TRBD2, 5 bases. V lost 5 bases and J lost 0, with 11 bases in between. CDR1 is SEHNR and CDR2 is FQNEAQ in the germline V gene (reference sequence). CDR3 length equals 15 residues. The CDR3 spells CASSAMGSSYNEQFF. The CDR3 bases are TGTGCCAGCAGCGCCATGGGGAGCTCCTACAATGAGCAGTTCTTC.

Only one count was recorded for this clone. This chain joins TRBV28 and TRBJ2-5; D might be TRBD1 (6 bases). The CDR3 has 16 residues. V shed 6 bases and J shed 5 bases, with 22 bases lying between them. Per the germline V gene, CDR1 is MDHEN and CDR2 is SYDVKM. CDR3 in amino acids: CASSTLRQVEQETQYF. The CDR3, as DNA: TGTGCCAGCAGCACCCTACGACAGGTAGAACAGGAGACCCAGTACTTC.

The chain employs TRBV9 and TRBJ2-2, with 12 bases lining up with TRBD2. The CDR3 length is 19 residues. CDR1 is SGDLS and CDR2 is YYNGEE in the germline V gene. V shed 1 base and J 6 bases; nucleotides not matched to a gene: 13. CDR3 region: CASSVLQGLLAGGPGELFF. The CDR3 nucleotides are TGTGCCAGCAGCGTATTACAGGGACTGCTAGCGGGGGGGCCCGGGGAGCTGTTTTTT.